The rows below give T cell receptor beta chains drawn from one sample of a study of OX40 agonist ivuxolimab in advanced cancers. Sequencing was performed with immunoSEQ multiplex PCR; in TCRdb, only in-frame clones are kept and a portion is missing. This table has roughly 73,000 clones, roughly 89% appearing once. This specimen consisted of CD4+ or CD8+ T cells sorted from blood, obtained in a trial of the OX40 agonist ivuxolimab. The receptors were sampled from an adult with an advanced solid tumor such as melanoma, head and neck, liver or kidney cancer. Each CDR3 is given without its conserved first and last residue.

v_call,j_call,cdr3_aa
TRBV5-4,TRBJ2-4,ASSLVRGDIQY
TRBV12-1,TRBJ1-2,ASRSDRVFSNYGYT
TRBV29-1,TRBJ2-3,SAPALAGNTQY
TRBV29-1,TRBJ2-5,SVGQLGGRGETQY
TRBV7-2,TRBJ1-5,ASSFGEGAGQPQH
TRBV2,TRBJ2-2,ASRALAGYTGELF
TRBV5-1,TRBJ2-2,ASSRGGATTGELF
TRBV19,TRBJ1-4,ASSILQGSPNEKLF
TRBV5-1,TRBJ2-6,ASSLAGAPGANVLT
TRBV25-1,TRBJ2-1,ASRPNPGLPQDEQF
TRBV2,TRBJ1-5,ASSEEGLNQPQH
TRBV28,TRBJ2-7,ASSIVTSGTYEQY
TRBV27,TRBJ1-2,ASSSRTAGGYT
TRBV28,TRBJ2-7,ATKGDRGAVQY
TRBV15,TRBJ2-2,ATSRGPNTGELF
TRBV7-9,TRBJ2-7,ASSFWDRAYEQY
TRBV5-1,TRBJ2-2,ASSFGLAGILTGELF
TRBV5-1,TRBJ1-1,ASSFTGELTEAF
TRBV19,TRBJ2-7,ASSSRHLDTYEQY
TRBV7-2,TRBJ1-5,ASSLDGAWEPQH
TRBV5-1,TRBJ2-2,ASSPNLWGGTGELF
TRBV6-6,TRBJ2-3,ASSYPGLGTDTQY
TRBV30,TRBJ1-1,AWTVGQKAF
TRBV6-5,TRBJ1-2,ASTPGSGYT
TRBV6-5,TRBJ1-2,ASSYKAPNYGYT
TRBV7-9,TRBJ1-5,ASSLLNQPQH
TRBV6-6,TRBJ1-1,ASSSPTGGTEAF
TRBV6-6,TRBJ1-2,ASSAPGGGYGYT
TRBV20-1,TRBJ1-2,SAREPKGYT
TRBV28,TRBJ1-2,ASTSGTALYGYT
TRBV19,TRBJ2-2,ASSKAGAGTGELF
TRBV18,TRBJ2-2,ASSPPYGTAAKTSNTGELF
TRBV7-2,TRBJ2-1,ASSLEASGGGSYNEQF
TRBV5-1,TRBJ2-7,ASSPDLAGGYSEQY
TRBV11-2,TRBJ1-1,ASSSPRAGRTEAF
TRBV30,TRBJ1-5,AWRDRGHDQPQH
TRBV28,TRBJ2-5,ASSLQGLNGRETQY
TRBV15,TRBJ1-2,ATSRGYWAGQGKDNYGYT
TRBV5-1,TRBJ2-5,ASSSGQGGETQY
TRBV30,TRBJ1-5,AWGLGLNQPQH
TRBV27,TRBJ1-1,AGTHAGGAAF
TRBV10-3,TRBJ1-3,AISTGNPGNTIY
TRBV19,TRBJ2-7,ASSPGQKMY
TRBV6-1,TRBJ1-1,ASTDRGLKGAF
TRBV27,TRBJ2-1,ASSLWASNEQF
TRBV29-1,TRBJ1-1,SVRELIGGGDTEAF